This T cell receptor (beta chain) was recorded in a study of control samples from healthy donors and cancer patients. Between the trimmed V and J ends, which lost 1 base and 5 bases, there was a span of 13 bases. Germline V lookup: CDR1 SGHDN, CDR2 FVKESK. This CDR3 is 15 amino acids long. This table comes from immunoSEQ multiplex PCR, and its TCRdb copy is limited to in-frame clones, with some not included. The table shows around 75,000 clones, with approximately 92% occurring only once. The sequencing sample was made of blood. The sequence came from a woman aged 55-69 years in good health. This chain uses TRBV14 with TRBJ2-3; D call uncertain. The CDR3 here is CASSQALAWGDTQYF. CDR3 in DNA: TGTGCCAGCAGCCAAGCGTTGGCCTGGGGAGATACGCAGTATTTT.